This TCR beta chain was captured in a study of OX40 agonist ivuxolimab in advanced cancers. In its sample, this clone was seen a few times. The protocol was immunoSEQ multiplex PCR, while the TCRdb copy is restricted to in-frame clones and leaves out a portion. The sample holds around 11,000 clones; 77% are singletons and the top ten take roughly 15%. The germline CDR1 and CDR2 sequences are MNHNS and SASEGT. V was pared by 3 bases and J by 5 bases, with 9 bases of the junction left unmatched. The CDR3 contains 16 residues. The sample consisted of CD4+ or CD8+ T cells sorted from blood, taken in a trial of the OX40 agonist ivuxolimab. The chain couples TRBV6-1 to TRBJ2-3; TRBD2 agrees at 9 bases. The clonotype originates from an adult with an advanced solid tumor such as melanoma, head and neck, liver or kidney cancer. DNA of the CDR3: TGTGCCAGCAGTGATTTGGCGGGAGGGGGGGAAGATACGCAGTATTTT. Residues: CASSDLAGGGEDTQYF.